The 27 T cell receptor beta chains in this list originate from one sample, sequenced in a study of blood T cell repertoires in COVID-19. Data came from immunoSEQ multiplex PCR; TCRdb stores just in-frame clones and leaves some out. The sample yields roughly 240,000 clones, around 88% seen once. The specimen sequenced was PBMCs or T cells enriched from blood (not recorded which). The source of these receptors is a woman aged 45 to 65 who had recovered from COVID-19.

The chain carries TRBV6-2 or TRBV6-3 and TRBJ2-7, with D possibly being TRBD1 (5 bases). The V gene's germline CDR1 is MNHEY and CDR2 SVGEGT. The CDR3 has 15 residues. Deletions cut 3 bases from V and 5 bases from J, with 17 bases between. The CDR3 bases are TGTGCCAGCAGTTATAAGGGGCCGCCCCGCAACGAGCAGTACTTC. Translation gives CASSYKGPPRNEQYF.

V and J are TRBV14 and TRBJ1-2, with D possibly being TRBD1 (5 bases). Germline assignment: CDR1 SGHDN and CDR2 FVKESK. V was cut by 6 bases and J by 5 bases, with 10 bases left in between. The CDR3 is 12 residues long. CDR3 bases: TGTGCCAGCAGTTTACAGGCTTATGGCTACACCTTC. This encodes CASSLQAYGYTF.

The CDR3 reads CASSFDPGGYGYTF. The CDR3 DNA sequence: TGTGCCAGCAGCTTTGACCCCGGAGGCTATGGCTACACCTTC. The J gene is TRBJ1-2, the V gene TRBV7-2; D is ambiguous. Germline V gene sequence: CDR1 SGHTA, CDR2 FQGNSA. Trimming cost V 3 bases and J 4 bases, with 12 bases left between them. The CDR3 sequence is 14 residues long. The full variable domain, in which reference TRBV7-2 and TRBJ1-2 provide the parts outside the CDR3, is GAGVSQSPSNKVTEKGKDVELRCDPISGHTALYWYRQSLGQGLEFLIYFQGNSAPDKSGLPSDRFSAERTGGSVSTLTIQRTQQEDSAVYLCASSFDPGGYGYTFGSGTRLTVV.

This clone has a handful of counts. The chain couples TRBV25-1 to TRBJ1-1; 9 bases line up with TRBD1. There are 13 residues in the CDR3. V was clipped by 8 bases and J by 11 bases; unmatched bases: 12. Germline V gene data show CDR1 as MGHDK and CDR2 as SYGVNS. For the CDR3, the DNA is TGTGCCAGCTCGGACAGGGGTTCGCTGAGGGCTTTCTTT. This translates into CASSDRGSLRAFF.

V is TRBV6-6 and J is TRBJ1-1; 7 nucleotides align to TRBD1. The CDR3 consists of 11 residues. CDR1 MNHNY and CDR2 SVGAGI come from the germline V gene (reference sequence). J was trimmed by 6 bases and V by 6 bases; bases with no gene match: 1. This CDR3 reads CASRQGAEAFF. The CDR3 DNA reads TGTGCCAGCAGGCAGGGGGCTGAAGCTTTCTTT.

V usage is TRBV18 and J usage is TRBJ2-7, with no clear D. Germline CDR1 and CDR2: KGHSH and LQKENI. With 1 base removed from V and 0 bases from J, the gap between germline ends came to 16 bases. This CDR3 has 17 residues. CDR3 sequence reads: CASSPRAGQVNSYEQYF. In DNA form, the CDR3 reads TGTGCCAGCTCACCACGGGCAGGTCAGGTCAACTCCTACGAGCAGTACTTC.

The genes are TRBV7-9 and TRBJ1-5; no reliable D call. Per the germline V gene, CDR1 is SEHNR and CDR2 is FQNEAQ (reference sequence). This CDR3 region has 12 residues. Trimming pared 6 bases from V and 6 bases from J, leaving 9 bases between. The CDR3 nucleotides read TGTGCCAGCAGTGGGGAGGTTCAGCCCCAGCATTTT. Protein: CASSGEVQPQHF.

This clone was counted only a few times. The chain recombines TRBV7-9 with TRBJ1-2; 7 bases agree with TRBD1. The germline CDR1 and CDR2 sequences are SEHNR and FQNEAQ (reference sequence). The CDR3 sequence is 17 residues long. Trimming removed 2 bases from V and 4 bases from J; junction bases left unmatched: 13. This chain's CDR3 is CASSLIEGDSPGYGYTF. In DNA form, the CDR3 reads TGTGCCAGCAGCTTAATAGAGGGGGACAGTCCCGGCTATGGCTACACCTTC. Filled out from reference TRBV7-9 and TRBJ1-2, the complete variable domain reads DTGVSQNPRHKITKRGQNVTFRCDPISEHNRLYWYRQTLGQGPEFLTYFQNEAQLEKSRLLSDRFSAERPKGSFSTLEIQRTEQGDSAMYLCASSLIEGDSPGYGYTFGSGTRLTVV.

The chain uses TRBV4-2 and TRBJ2-2, with D possibly TRBD2 on 5 matching bases. Germline V gives CDR1 LGHNA, CDR2 YNFKEQ. Trimming left V 0 bases short and J 6 bases short, with 14 bases between. The CDR3 spans 16 residues. The CDR3 sequence: CASSQDFAVEAGELFF. CDR3 DNA: TGTGCCAGCAGCCAAGATTTTGCGGTGGAGGCCGGGGAGCTGTTTTTT.

V usage is TRBV14 and J usage is TRBJ1-1; D is unclear. Trimming removed 3 bases at V and 3 bases at J, with 11 bases between. CDR3 length: 14 amino acids. From germline, CDR1 is SGHDN and CDR2 FVKESK. The CDR3 nucleotides read TGTGCCAGCAGCCAGGCGGGTTGGGACACTGAAGCTTTCTTT. Translating gives CASSQAGWDTEAFF.

CDR3 protein: CASSLSAGGAPYEQYF. CDR3 in DNA: TGTGCCAGCAGTTTATCAGCAGGGGGCGCACCCTACGAGCAGTACTTC. The genes are TRBV28 and TRBJ2-7; 8 bases align to TRBD1. CDR3 length: 16 amino acids. Per germline, CDR1 MDHEN and CDR2 SYDVKM. After removal of 1 base from V and 2 bases from J, the junction contained 7 bases not matched to a gene.

The rearrangement joins TRBV5-6 to TRBJ1-1, with D possibly being TRBD1 (6 bases). The CDR3 length is 16 residues. In germline, CDR1 is SGHDT, CDR2 YYEEEE. The germline V and J ends were trimmed by 1 base and 1 base, with 14 bases remaining between them. DNA for the CDR3: TGTGCCAGCAGCTTGTTTACGGGACACTCGAACACTGAAGCTTTCTTT. Protein product: CASSLFTGHSNTEAFF.

The chain is built from TRBV28 and TRBJ1-5; 9 nucleotides match TRBD1. Germline CDR1 and CDR2: MDHEN and SYDVKM. V trimming: 5 bases; J trimming: 4 bases; junction bases outside the gene matches: 9. CDR3 length: 16 residues. CDR3 in DNA: TGTGCCAGCAGTCCCACCCGGGACAGGGTGAATCAGCCCCAGCATTTT. Translated, it gives CASSPTRDRVNQPQHF.

CDR3 in DNA: TGTGCCAGCAGCTCAGGGACAACGGGTTGGGAGACCCAGTACTTC. As protein: CASSSGTTGWETQYF. The chain uses TRBV7-3 and TRBJ2-5; D possibly corresponds to TRBD1 (6 bases). V was clipped by 4 bases and J by 5 bases, with 17 bases between them. This CDR3 has 15 residues. Germline CDR1 SGHTA, CDR2 FQGTGA.

This clone was found once. The chain uses TRBV4-1 and TRBJ1-2; no reliable D call. CDR3 length: 17 residues. Germline V gene lookup returns CDR1 MGHRA and CDR2 YSYEKL. V lost 0 bases and J lost 2, with 16 bases in between. The DNA of the CDR3 is TGCGCCAGCAGCCAAGATTTTGCGGCCCTTAGGAACTATGGCTACACCTTC. It encodes CASSQDFAALRNYGYTF.

This chain joins TRBV27 and TRBJ2-2; D possibly corresponds to TRBD1 (6 bases). The germline gives CDR1 MNHEY, CDR2 SMNVEV (reference sequence). This CDR3 has 15 residues. The germline V and J ends were trimmed by 6 bases and 6 bases, with 17 bases remaining between them. CDR3 residues: CASRFMSQGPGELFF. The DNA of the CDR3 is TGTGCCAGCAGATTCATGTCACAGGGTCCCGGGGAGCTGTTTTTT.

J is TRBJ2-3 and V is TRBV5-5; the D is unclear. V gave up 2 bases and J gave up 0 bases, with 4 bases separating them. Germline lookup yields CDR1 SGHKS and CDR2 YYEKEE (reference sequence). The CDR3 contains 13 residues. CDR3 in DNA: TGTGCCAGCAGCTTTATTAGCACAGATACGCAGTATTTT. This encodes CASSFISTDTQYF.

This clone was seen only a few times. This chain links TRBV18 with TRBJ2-7, with 11 bases aligning to TRBD2. CDR1 is KGHSH and CDR2 is LQKENI in the germline V gene. Trimming took 3 bases from V and 3 from J; bases not matched to a gene: 1. The CDR3 covers 14 residues. As DNA, the CDR3 is TGTGCCAGCTCACCGACTAGCGGGAACTACGAGCAGTACTTC. Translating it yields CASSPTSGNYEQYF.

The chain employs TRBV27 and TRBJ1-6, with TRBD1 matching over 9 bases. The germline CDR1 and CDR2 sequences are MNHEY and SMNVEV (reference sequence). After removal of 6 bases from V and 11 bases from J, the junction contained 11 bases not matched to a gene. This CDR3 has 15 residues. CDR3 in amino acids: CASRGRSTGGAPLHF. CDR3 bases: TGTGCCAGCAGGGGACGATCGACAGGGGGGGCACCCCTCCACTTT.

The J gene is TRBJ1-2, the V gene TRBV27, with 8 bases that match TRBD1. CDR3 length equals 13 residues. Germline values: CDR1 MNHEY, CDR2 SMNVEV (reference sequence). The V and J ends lost 6 bases and 8 bases, in that order; junction bases with no gene match: 8. CDR3 DNA sequence: TGTGCCAGCAGGAAGACAGGGGCTCGCGGCTACACCTTC. It encodes CASRKTGARGYTF.

This rearrangement joins TRBV10-2 to TRBJ1-5, with a weak D call TRBD1 (6 bases). The V gene lost 3 bases and the J gene lost 2 bases, with 17 bases spanning the gap. Germline lookup yields CDR1 WSHSY and CDR2 SAAADI. The CDR3 runs 17 residues. As DNA, the CDR3 is TGCGCCAGCAGTGAAGCTGGAGTTCGACAGGGCAATCAGCCCCAGCATTTT. It yields the protein CASSEAGVRQGNQPQHF.

The chain has TRBV4-3 and TRBJ1-2, with D tentatively TRBD1 (5 bases). Trimming left V 4 bases short and J 4 bases short, with 13 bases between. This CDR3 region has 14 residues. Germline V CDR1 and CDR2: LGHNA, YSLEER. CDR3 sequence reads: CASSRQAGLYGYTF. Here the CDR3 DNA reads TGCGCCAGCAGCCGCCAAGCAGGGCTCTATGGCTACACCTTC.

The chain employs TRBV28 and TRBJ2-2, with D possibly matching TRBD1 (5 bases). Trimming left V 2 bases short and J 2 bases short, with 9 bases between. The length of the CDR3 is 15 residues. Germline-derived CDR1 and CDR2 are MDHEN and SYDVKM. In nucleotides, the CDR3 is TGTGCCAGCAGTTTACAGGGCCGCAACACCGGGGAGCTGTTTTTT. It yields the protein CASSLQGRNTGELFF.

The table lists this clone with a few counts. The chain joins TRBV18 to TRBJ1-3, with a weak D call TRBD1 (5 bases). Germline assignment: CDR1 KGHSH and CDR2 LQKENI. Trimming took 2 bases from V and 0 from J, leaving 11 bases between them. CDR3 length equals 16 residues. Written as DNA, the CDR3 is TGTGCCAGCTCACCATCGACAGCGCTCTCTGGAAACACCATATATTTT. Translated: CASSPSTALSGNTIYF.

This clone was found a few times. The CDR3 coding sequence is TGCGCCAGCAGCTTTCGGTCGACAGGGAGCTCCTATAATTCACCCCTCCACTTT. Its translation: CASSFRSTGSSYNSPLHF. The chain combines TRBV5-1 with TRBJ1-6, with 7 bases aligning to TRBD1. Trimming took 2 bases from V and 0 from J; bases not matched to a gene: 8. This CDR3 spans 18 amino acids. Germline V gives CDR1 SGHRS, CDR2 YFSETQ.

The chain uses TRBV28 and TRBJ2-5; D is possibly TRBD1 (6 bases). Per germline, CDR1 MDHEN and CDR2 SYDVKM. CDR3 length: 15 residues. Trimming left V 3 bases short and J 5 bases short, with 16 bases between. The CDR3, as DNA: TGTGCCAGCAGTTTGCAAAACAGGGCAATTGAGACCCAGTACTTC. As protein: CASSLQNRAIETQYF.

The chain employs TRBV27 and TRBJ1-6; 7 positions match TRBD1. After removal of 5 bases from V and 15 bases from J, the junction contained 13 bases not matched to a gene. CDR3 length: 14 amino acids. The germline V gene has CDR1 MNHEY and CDR2 SMNVEV (reference sequence). CDR3 amino acids: CASSPSTGPGDLHF. The CDR3 coding sequence is TGTGCCAGCAGTCCCTCGACAGGGCCCGGGGACCTCCACTTT.